The 10 T cell receptor beta chains below all came from one sample that was sequenced in a study of long-term antiretroviral therapy in people with HIV. It was version v3.0 of the immunoSEQ assay that was run at survey level. TCRdb's copy holds only in-frame clones and misses some; the assay was immunoSEQ multiplex PCR. The sample has fewer than 25,000 clones; approximately 86% are singletons. The sample here was unsorted PBMCs, taken 1.8 years before starting antiretroviral therapy. Receptors originate from a man aged 50 or older with HIV.

This clone showed up just once. J is TRBJ2-7 and V is TRBV19; D call uncertain. This CDR3 has 13 amino acids. Germline CDR1 is LNHDA and CDR2 is SQIVND (reference sequence). V was cut by 1 base and J by 1 base, with 5 bases left in between. CDR3: CASSIVSSYEQYF. CDR3 in DNA: TGTGCCAGTAGTATAGTTAGTTCCTACGAGCAGTACTTC.

J is TRBJ1-2 and V is TRBV5-4; TRBD1 agrees at 7 bases. The germline V gene has CDR1 SGHNT and CDR2 YYREEE (reference sequence). This CDR3 is 14 amino acids long. J lost 7 bases, V lost 4 bases, and 10 bases had no gene match. The CDR3 DNA reads TGTGCCAGCAGCCCCTTACCGGGACAGAGTGGCTACACCTTC. This gives the protein CASSPLPGQSGYTF.

The chain recombines TRBV29-1 with TRBJ2-7; 9 bases line up with TRBD2. Germline loops: CDR1 SQVTM, CDR2 ANQGSEA. The CDR3 sequence is 15 residues long. Unmatched junction bases numbered 6, after V lost 0 bases and J lost 3 bases. The CDR3 is CSVEDSGGYGYEQYF. The CDR3 region has the DNA TGCAGCGTTGAAGATAGCGGGGGCTACGGCTACGAGCAGTACTTC.

This clone turned up a few times. The V call is TRBV5-5, the J call TRBJ1-6; 7 bases agree with TRBD1. The J segment lost 4 bases and the V segment lost 3 bases, leaving 1 base of the junction unmatched. The CDR3 consists of 14 residues. From germline, CDR1 is SGHKS and CDR2 YYEKEE (reference sequence). As DNA, the CDR3 is TGTGCCAGCAGCTGGGACAGTTATAATTCACCCCTCCACTTT. Its translation is CASSWDSYNSPLHF.

The chain is built from TRBV5-4 and TRBJ1-2; 9 nucleotides match TRBD1. V shed 2 bases, J shed 2 bases, and the junction held 7 bases outside the gene matches. CDR1 and CDR2 from the germline V gene are SGHNT and YYREEE (reference sequence). The CDR3 sequence is 16 residues long. The CDR3 here is CASSFPTGQGNYGYTF. The CDR3 DNA sequence: TGTGCCAGCAGCTTCCCTACCGGACAGGGGAACTATGGCTACACCTTC.

The chain is built from TRBV4-1 and TRBJ1-6; weak D call: TRBD1 (5 bases). CDR1 and CDR2 from the germline V gene are MGHRA and YSYEKL. The CDR3 loop spans 15 amino acids. V dropped 3 bases and J dropped 6 bases, with 12 bases sitting between them. The CDR3 nucleotides read TGCGCCAGCAGCCAGTCCTTGCAGGGTAATTCACCCCTCCACTTT. Encoded protein: CASSQSLQGNSPLHF.

The genes are TRBV7-8 and TRBJ1-2, with D unclear. Germline CDR1 reads SGHVS; CDR2 reads FQNEAQ. The length of the CDR3 is 14 residues. The V gene lost 2 bases and the J gene lost 3 bases, with 10 bases spanning the gap. CDR3 region: CASSLRALDYGYTF. DNA of the CDR3: TGTGCCAGCAGCTTAAGGGCGTTGGACTATGGCTACACCTTC.

This clone was counted a single time. The chain joins TRBV7-3 to TRBJ2-1; D is perhaps TRBD2 (6 bases). Trimming removed 1 base at V and 1 base at J, with 23 bases between. Per the germline V gene, CDR1 is SGHTA and CDR2 is FQGTGA. This CDR3 is 20 amino acids long. The CDR3 coding sequence is TGTGCCAGCAGCTTAAGGGAGCCCGCGGGGAGACGGGGATCCTACAATGAGCAGTTCTTC. It codes for CASSLREPAGRRGSYNEQFF.

The V and J genes are TRBV7-9 and TRBJ2-4; D not certain. V lost 4 bases to trimming and J lost 8 bases, with 6 bases between them. Per the germline V gene, CDR1 is SEHNR and CDR2 is FQNEAQ (reference sequence). The CDR3 is made up of 11 amino acids. CDR3 nucleotides: TGTGCCAGCAGCTCCTATGACATTCAGTACTTC. The encoded protein is CASSSYDIQYF.

V is TRBV28 and J is TRBJ1-2; D gene uncertain. Germline-derived CDR1 and CDR2 are MDHEN and SYDVKM. The CDR3 extends over 11 amino acids. Trimming cost V 6 bases and J 8 bases, with 10 bases left between them. CDR3 amino acids: CASSPAWGYTF. The CDR3, as DNA: TGTGCCAGCAGCCCCGCCTGGGGCTACACCTTC.